This TCR beta chain stems from a study of blood T cell repertoires in COVID-19. Methods used by the authors: Amplified reference gene primers provided the basis for estimating nucleated cell counts. Data came from immunoSEQ multiplex PCR; TCRdb stores just in-frame clones and leaves some out. V and J calls and clone size are as listed in that table; D and trimming were resolved from the DNA. The table records 150,000 or so clones, 75% to 90% of them present only once. The sample consisted of peripheral blood. This sequence originates from a man at least 80 years old with acute or convalescent COVID-19.

As DNA, the CDR3 is TGTGCCAGCAGCTTTTTGGGACAGCCCCAAGAGACCCAGTACTTC. It codes for CASSFLGQPQETQYF. The V and J genes are TRBV11-2 and TRBJ2-5; 7 bases are a match to TRBD1. The CDR3 is 15 residues long. Germline V gives CDR1 SGHAT, CDR2 FQNNGV. V dropped 3 bases and J dropped 1; count of bases not matched to a gene: 5.